This T cell receptor beta chain was identified in a study of chemoradiotherapy in HPV16-positive cancers. Study background: A couple of HPV16-positive patients' cells yielded candidate HPV-specific clones and common motifs.

Profiling relied on immunoSEQ multiplex PCR, and the TCRdb table lists in-frame clones only, not all of them. The table records about 7,800 clones, about 67% of them present only once. Per germline, CDR1 KGHSH and CDR2 LQKENI. The CDR3 totals 14 residues. Trimming shortened V by 3 bases and J by 2 bases, and 8 bases separated the two germline ends. This receptor was obtained from a human donor with HPV-associated anogenital cancer. This material was obtained from a patient who underwent chemoradiotherapy. The chain recombines TRBV18 with TRBJ1-5; perhaps TRBD1 as D (5 bases). The CDR3 DNA reads as TGTGCCAGCTCACCCGGGGGACGCAATCAGCCCCAGCATTTT. Its protein product is CASSPGGRNQPQHF.